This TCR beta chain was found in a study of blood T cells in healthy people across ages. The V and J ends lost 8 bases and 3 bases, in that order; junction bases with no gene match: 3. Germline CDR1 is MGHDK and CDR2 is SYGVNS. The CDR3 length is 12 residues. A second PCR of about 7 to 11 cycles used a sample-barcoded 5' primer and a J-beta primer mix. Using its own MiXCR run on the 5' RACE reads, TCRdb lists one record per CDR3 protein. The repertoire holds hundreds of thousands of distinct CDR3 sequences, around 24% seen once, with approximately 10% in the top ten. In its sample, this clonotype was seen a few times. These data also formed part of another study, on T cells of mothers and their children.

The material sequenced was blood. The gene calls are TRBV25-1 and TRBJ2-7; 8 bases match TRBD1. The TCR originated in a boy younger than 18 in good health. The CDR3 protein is CASVGQGYEQYF. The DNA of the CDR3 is TGTGCCAGCGTTGGACAGGGCTACGAGCAGTACTTC.